This entry lists 23 T cell receptor beta chains sequenced from one sample in a study of STAT5B mutations in CD4+ large granular lymphocyte leukemia. Repertoires were generated with immunoSEQ multiplex PCR, while TCRdb's copy carries only in-frame clones and drops some. The repertoire consists of about 30,000 clones, with roughly three quarters occurring once and the leading ten covering approximately 2.3%. Specimen: CD4+ T cells from blood buffy coats. These receptors were obtained from a human donor in good health.

The CDR3 sequence is CASSARTGGTDTQYF. CDR3 sequence (DNA): TGTGCCAGCAGCGCCCGGACAGGGGGGACAGATACGCAGTATTTT. The chain has TRBV9 and TRBJ2-3, with TRBD1 matching over 10 bases. The CDR3 spans 15 residues. Trimming cost V 3 bases and J 3 bases; bases outside gene matches: 4. Germline lookup yields CDR1 SGDLS and CDR2 YYNGEE.

The V call is TRBV27, the J call TRBJ2-5, with D tentatively TRBD1 (7 bases). Trimming left V 3 bases short and J 5 bases short, with 10 bases between. The length of the CDR3 is 13 residues. The V gene's germline CDR1 is MNHEY and CDR2 SMNVEV (reference sequence). CDR3 bases: TGTGCCAGCAGTTTCCAGGGGGGTGAGACCCAGTACTTC. Amino acids: CASSFQGGETQYF.

This clone occurred once. The rearrangement joins TRBV2 to TRBJ2-5, with 10 bases fitting TRBD2. This CDR3 is built from 17 residues. Germline V gene lookup returns CDR1 SNHLY and CDR2 FYNNEI. J gave up 7 bases and V 2 bases, and 13 bases lay outside the gene matches. The CDR3 region is CASSERPPAGGLGTQYF. DNA of the CDR3: TGTGCCAGCAGTGAACGACCCCCAGCGGGGGGGTTGGGGACCCAGTACTTC.

This chain uses TRBV6-5 with TRBJ2-7; TRBD1 agrees at 9 bases. Germline loops: CDR1 MNHEY, CDR2 SVGAGI. The J segment lost 7 bases and the V segment lost 2 bases, leaving 9 bases of the junction unmatched. The CDR3 totals 15 residues. The CDR3 DNA reads TGTGCCAGCAGTTACGCCCGGGGGACAGGGTTTGAGCAGTACTTC. It is translated as CASSYARGTGFEQYF.

The J gene is TRBJ1-3, the V gene TRBV30, with TRBD1 identical over 7 bases. The CDR3 length is 13 residues. V was pared by 3 bases and J by 5 bases, with 4 bases of the junction left unmatched. In germline, CDR1 is GTSNPN, CDR2 SVGIG (reference sequence). In DNA form, the CDR3 reads TGTGCCTGGAGGGGGGACAGAAGAAACACCATATATTTT. Translated, it gives CAWRGDRRNTIYF.

Worth noting for this clone: Different DNA sequences within this sample yield the same CDR3. The rearrangement joins TRBV4-2 to TRBJ1-1, with D unresolved. Germline V CDR1 and CDR2: LGHNA, YNFKEQ. V was cut by 0 bases and J by 1 base, with 6 bases left in between. The CDR3 runs to 14 residues. CDR3 loop: CASSQDRGNTEAFF. In DNA form, the CDR3 reads TGTGCCAGCAGCCAAGATCGGGGGAACACTGAAGCTTTCTTT.

The rearrangement joins TRBV9 to TRBJ2-3; 11 nucleotides line up with TRBD2. The CDR3 is 17 amino acids. Germline CDR1 is SGDLS and CDR2 is YYNGEE. Unmatched junction bases numbered 14, after V lost 5 bases and J lost 6 bases. The CDR3 coding sequence is TGTGCCAGCAGGAAGACTAGCGGGACCCCGGTAGGCGATACGCAGTATTTT. Residues: CASRKTSGTPVGDTQYF. The whole variable domain, remainder taken from reference TRBV9 and TRBJ2-3, is DSGVTQTPKHLITATGQRVTLRCSPRSGDLSVYWYQQSLDQGLQFLIQYYNGEERAKGNILERFSAQQFPDLHSELNLSSLELGDSALYFCASRKTSGTPVGDTQYFGPGTRLTVL.

The rearrangement joins TRBV2 to TRBJ2-6; 7 bases agree with TRBD1. The germline CDR1 and CDR2 sequences are SNHLY and FYNNEI. The junction had 3 bases not matched to a gene; V was cut back by 5 bases and J by 2 bases. CDR3 length equals 15 residues. CDR3 protein: CASSPDRAGANVLTF. The CDR3 DNA is TGTGCCAGCAGTCCAGACAGGGCTGGGGCCAACGTCCTGACTTTC.

The chain couples TRBV6-1 to TRBJ2-7; TRBD1 matches 8 bases. V was clipped by 2 bases and J by 2 bases; unmatched bases: 8. Germline CDR1 is MNHNS and CDR2 is SASEGT. There are 16 residues in the CDR3. CDR3 protein: CASSEKEAGGPYEQYF. In DNA form, the CDR3 reads TGTGCCAGCAGTGAAAAGGAGGCAGGGGGCCCCTACGAGCAGTACTTC.

The chain couples TRBV5-4 to TRBJ2-6; weak D call: TRBD1 (6 bases). The CDR3 covers 16 residues. Per the germline V gene, CDR1 is SGHNT and CDR2 is YYREEE (reference sequence). Between the trimmed V and J ends, which lost 3 bases and 2 bases, there was a span of 12 bases. The CDR3: CASSSGQPTGANVLTF. In nucleotides, the CDR3 is TGTGCCAGCAGCTCAGGACAGCCAACTGGGGCCAACGTCCTGACTTTC.

The chain employs TRBV6-1 and TRBJ1-1; weak D call: TRBD1 (6 bases). The germline CDR1 and CDR2 sequences are MNHNS and SASEGT. This CDR3 contains 13 residues. V lost 4 bases and J 2 bases, leaving 8 bases between the germline ends. The DNA for the CDR3 is TGTGCCAGCAGTGTAGGGACAAACACTGAAGCTTTCTTT. Protein product: CASSVGTNTEAFF.

V and J are TRBV6-1 and TRBJ1-5, with D perhaps TRBD1 (6 bases). In germline, CDR1 is MNHNS, CDR2 SASEGT. The CDR3 contains 17 residues. V lost 4 bases to trimming and J lost 2 bases, with 18 bases between them. CDR3 sequence: CASSGGGTGVGNQPQHF. The CDR3 bases are TGTGCCAGCAGTGGGGGGGGCACAGGCGTAGGCAATCAGCCCCAGCATTTT.

CDR3 DNA sequence: TGTGCCAGCAGCTCGGGACTAGTCCCCCACGAGCAGTACTTC. Protein sequence: CASSSGLVPHEQYF. The chain has TRBV7-2 and TRBJ2-7; 8 bases line up with TRBD2. After removal of 4 bases from V and 5 bases from J, the junction contained 7 bases not matched to a gene. Germline values: CDR1 SGHTA, CDR2 FQGNSA. The CDR3 is 14 residues long.

This rearrangement joins TRBV19 to TRBJ1-2; 8 bases fit TRBD1. CDR1 LNHDA and CDR2 SQIVND come from the germline V gene (reference sequence). Unmatched junction bases numbered 4, after V lost 4 bases and J lost 3 bases. The CDR3 runs to 14 residues. The CDR3 bases are TGTGCCAGTAGTACTCCGACAGGGGACTATGGCTACACCTTC. This encodes CASSTPTGDYGYTF.

This clone was counted only a few times. This CDR3 reads CSVKEVMNTEAFF. The CDR3 nucleotides are TGCAGCGTTAAGGAGGTAATGAACACTGAAGCTTTCTTT. The chain joins TRBV29-1 to TRBJ1-1, with D hard to call. V lost 5 bases to trimming and J lost 0 bases, with 10 bases between them. The CDR3 runs 13 residues. The V gene's germline CDR1 is SQVTM and CDR2 ANQGSEA. Together with reference TRBV29-1 and TRBJ1-1, the CDR3 gives the full variable domain: SAVISQKPSRDICQRGTSLTIQCQVDSQVTMMFWYRQQPGQSLTLIATANQGSEATYESGFVIDKFPISRPNLTFSTLTVSNMSPEDSSIYLCSVKEVMNTEAFFGQGTRLTVV.

The rearrangement links TRBV7-7 to TRBJ2-2, with TRBD2 matching over 12 bases. CDR1 is SSHAT and CDR2 is FNYEAQ in the germline V gene (reference sequence). Germline trimming cut 1 base from V and 0 bases from J; bases unmatched to any gene: 0. This CDR3 is 17 amino acids long. The CDR3 DNA reads as TGTGCCAGCAGCTTAGGACTAGCGGGAGCGAACACCGGGGAGCTGTTTTTT. Its translation is CASSLGLAGANTGELFF.

This clone was picked up a small number of times. The gene calls are TRBV9 and TRBJ2-1, with D maybe TRBD1 (6 bases). The length of the CDR3 is 14 residues. Germline V CDR1 and CDR2: SGDLS, YYNGEE. Trimming removed 0 bases at V and 4 bases at J, with 8 bases between. The CDR3 loop reads CASSVGQAYNEQFF. The CDR3 region has the DNA TGTGCCAGCAGCGTAGGACAGGCGTACAATGAGCAGTTCTTC.

The chain couples TRBV12-5 to TRBJ2-2, with TRBD2 identical over 9 bases. The V gene end was trimmed by 2 bases and the J gene end by 5 bases; junction bases not matched to a gene: 6. Germline loops: CDR1 LGHNT, CDR2 FRNRAP. CDR3 size: 16 residues. The CDR3 DNA is TGTGCTAGTGGTTTGAGTCTAGCGGGGAGGACCGGGGAGCTGTTTTTT. This translates into CASGLSLAGRTGELFF.

The chain employs TRBV18 and TRBJ2-7; 12 bases line up with TRBD2. The CDR3 contains 15 residues. With V trimmed by 4 bases and J by 1 base, 2 bases remained unmatched. CDR1 is KGHSH and CDR2 is LQKENI in the germline V gene. The CDR3 protein is CASSLLAGGSYEQYF. The CDR3 DNA follows: TGTGCCAGCTCACTACTAGCGGGAGGATCCTACGAGCAGTACTTC.

The rearrangement uses TRBV30 and TRBJ2-7; TRBD2 matches 11 bases. Per the germline V gene, CDR1 is GTSNPN and CDR2 is SVGIG (reference sequence). CDR3 size: 14 residues. Trimming took 1 base from V and 6 from J; bases not matched to a gene: 5. The CDR3 spells CAWSELAGVGEQYF. The CDR3 nucleotides read TGTGCCTGGAGTGAACTAGCGGGAGTCGGCGAGCAGTACTTC.

The CDR3 region is CASSLVGTAGYGYTF. CDR3 coding DNA: TGTGCCAGCAGTTTAGTCGGGACAGCCGGTTATGGCTACACCTTC. The chain has TRBV28 and TRBJ1-2; 7 nucleotides match TRBD1. Looked up from germline, CDR1 is MDHEN and CDR2 is SYDVKM. The V segment lost 2 bases and the J segment 5 bases; nucleotides outside the gene matches: 8. CDR3 length: 15 residues.

The V call is TRBV19, the J call TRBJ1-1; a possible D gene is TRBD1 (5 bases). Germline lookup yields CDR1 LNHDA and CDR2 SQIVND (reference sequence). The length of the CDR3 is 16 residues. V dropped 5 bases and J dropped 1 base, with 17 bases sitting between them. The chain's CDR3 is CASSPLRGRANTEAFF. The CDR3 nucleotides read TGTGCCAGTAGTCCTCTGAGGGGACGGGCGAACACTGAAGCTTTCTTT.

The gene calls are TRBV30 and TRBJ1-2; possible D gene TRBD1, 6 bases. Trimming cost V 5 bases and J 0 bases, with 10 bases left between them. Germline CDR1 is GTSNPN and CDR2 is SVGIG (reference sequence). This CDR3 is built from 13 residues. This CDR3 reads CAWGGDTNYGYTF. The CDR3 DNA sequence: TGTGCCTGGGGGGGCGACACTAACTATGGCTACACCTTC. Supplemented by reference TRBV30 and TRBJ1-2, the full variable domain reads SQTIHQWPATLVQPVGSPLSLECTVEGTSNPNLYWYRQAAGRGLQLLFYSVGIGQISSEVPQNLSASRPQDRQFILSSKKLLLSDSGFYLCAWGGDTNYGYTFGSGTRLTVV.